This TCR beta chain was recovered during a study of T-cell memory formation after mild COVID-19. Study overall: TCR clusters were mostly confined to one donor each.

Comment on this clonotype: What it binds is not known. A much larger clone is a single base away; this may be a read error.

Study results and limitations: Clones that shrank (day 15 to 85) were balanced CD4/CD8, whereas later expanders leaned CD4+. Contracting CD4+ clones sat mainly in CM and EM; CD8+ in EMRA.

The CDR3 has 15 residues. Germline V gene lookup returns CDR1 SGHRS and CDR2 YFSETQ. The germline V and J ends were trimmed by 4 bases and 5 bases, with 19 bases remaining between them. Constant-segment primers were used for 5'RACE, and the resulting TCR alpha and TCR beta cDNA libraries carried sample barcodes and UMIs. Using its own MiXCR run on the 5' RACE reads, TCRdb lists one record per CDR3 protein. The sample has fewer than 50,000 distinct CDR3 sequences, 5.5% to 8.5% seen once; the top ten hold roughly 0.79%. What was sequenced was PBMCs or a T cell subset sorted from them (not recorded which). The sequence derives from an adult who had mild COVID-19 (a few samples of this study predate the infection). Cell type and time point are not known. The chain has TRBV5-1 and TRBJ2-7, with TRBD1 as a possible D gene (5 bases). This chain's CDR3 is CASSHGAQWANEQYF. CDR3 DNA: TGCGCCAGCAGCCATGGGGCACAGTGGGCTAACGAGCAGTACTTC.